A single sample is the source of the 21 T cell receptor delta chains below, sequenced in a study of Vδ1+ human thymocytes. Overall study findings and caveats: In the thymus, TRG and TRD repertoires looked highly polyclonal with Gaussian CDR3 lengths.

The template was reverse-transcribed extracted RNA. CDR3 amplicons came from multiplex PCR with pooled V-gene forward and constant-region reverse primers. With CATT, TCRdb re-called clones from the multiplex PCR reads. The sample has roughly 56,000 delta-chain clones, about 15% seen once. Their antigens remain unidentified. Sequences were obtained from Vdelta1+ gamma-delta thymocytes from the thymus. Subset defined: FACS-sorted CD3+ TCRalphabeta- TCRVdelta1+ TCRVdelta2- thymocytes. Receptor source: a girl under three years old who had congenital heart surgery.

This clone was recorded a few times. This rearrangement joins TRDV1 to TRDJ1; D call uncertain. Germline CDR1 and CDR2: TSWWSYY and QGS. V was clipped by 2 bases and J by 10 bases, with 8 bases between them. The CDR3 totals 11 residues. This CDR3 is CALGETMLLIF. DNA for the CDR3: TGTGCTCTTGGGGAAACCATGCTACTCATCTTT.

This clone showed up just a few times. The chain recombines TRDV1 with TRDJ1, with TRDD3 matching 11 bases. In germline, CDR1 is TSWWSYY, CDR2 QGS. The CDR3 runs 21 residues. Unmatched junction bases numbered 21, after V lost 2 bases and J lost 4 bases. The CDR3 DNA follows: TGTGCTCTTGGGGAAACGGTCAGCCATACTGGGGGATATTCGAAATTCGATAAACTCATCTTT. Amino acids: CALGETVSHTGGYSKFDKLIF.

J is TRDJ1 and V is TRDV1; 11 nucleotides match TRDD3. This CDR3 has 20 amino acids. CDR1 and CDR2 (germline): TSWWSYY, QGS. V lost 2 bases, J lost 3 bases, and 17 bases stayed unmatched. CDR3 nucleotides: TGTGCTCTTGGGGAATCCCCATCCTGGGGGATACAAGAGGGGCCCGATAAACTCATCTTT. Its translation is CALGESPSWGIQEGPDKLIF.

This clone was seen more than once but under ten times. The chain joins TRDV1 to TRDJ1; 8 nucleotides agree with TRDD3. Per germline, CDR1 TSWWSYY and CDR2 QGS. The ends lost 3 bases at V and 7 bases at J; junction bases unmatched: 19. CDR3 size: 18 residues. In DNA form, the CDR3 reads TGTGCTCTTGGGGACCCACACGAGGGATACGCCGGTTTAGGTAAACTCATCTTT. Translating gives CALGDPHEGYAGLGKLIF.

This clone has more than one count but fewer than ten. This chain links TRDV1 with TRDJ1; 7 bases fit TRDD3. With 4 bases clipped from V and 3 bases from J, the junction kept 23 bases outside the gene matches. The CDR3 is 20 amino acids. The germline gives CDR1 TSWWSYY, CDR2 QGS. The CDR3 sequence is CALGVSQPTPLGVLPDKLIF. The CDR3 DNA reads TGTGCTCTTGGGGTTTCTCAACCTACACCTCTGGGGGTTCTTCCCGATAAACTCATCTTT.

The chain employs TRDV1 and TRDJ1, with D possibly TRDD2 on 5 matching bases. Per the germline V gene, CDR1 is TSWWSYY and CDR2 is QGS. The CDR3 spans 20 residues. The ends were cut back, 0 bases at V and 0 bases at J, with 23 bases in the middle. CDR3 nucleotides: TGTGCTCTTGGGGAACTAGAGGTCCCTACCGGACCCATCTACACCGATAAACTCATCTTT. It yields the protein CALGELEVPTGPIYTDKLIF.

This clone was seen a few times. The chain uses TRDV3 and TRDJ3; 10 nucleotides line up with TRDD3. CDR3 length: 20 residues. The V gene end was trimmed by 5 bases and the J gene end by 1 base; junction bases not matched to a gene: 17. In germline, CDR1 is TVYSNPD, CDR2 GDNSRS (reference sequence). The CDR3 spells CATRFYWGIPSSWDTRQMFF. Written as DNA, the CDR3 is TGTGCCACTCGATTCTACTGGGGGATCCCCTCTTCCTGGGACACCCGACAGATGTTTTTC.

The rearrangement links TRDV1 to TRDJ1, with TRDD3 identical over 9 bases. The length of the CDR3 is 26 residues. The germline V gene encodes CDR1 TSWWSYY and CDR2 QGS. Losses at the gene ends were 0 bases for V and 0 bases for J; bases not matched to a gene: 32. This chain's CDR3 is CALGELPSPLYWGTTGIGPYTDKLIF. In DNA form, the CDR3 reads TGTGCTCTTGGGGAACTACCTTCCCCCCTTTACTGGGGGACCACGGGGATCGGTCCGTACACCGATAAACTCATCTTT.

The rearrangement joins TRDV1 to TRDJ1, with 10 bases identical to TRDD3. Germline V lookup: CDR1 TSWWSYY, CDR2 QGS. The CDR3 is 21 residues long. V gave up 1 base and J gave up 3 bases; unmatched junction bases: 20. The CDR3: CALGEPTTYASWGGYADKLIF. CDR3 DNA sequence: TGTGCTCTTGGGGAACCTACGACCTACGCCTCTTGGGGGGGATACGCCGATAAACTCATCTTT.

The chain has TRDV1 and TRDJ1; D gene unclear. The CDR3 totals 18 residues. Germline CDR1 is TSWWSYY and CDR2 is QGS. V gave up 0 bases and J gave up 5 bases, with 22 bases separating them. The CDR3 DNA is TGTGCTCTTGGGGAACTGCCCCCGGCGTGGTCCCCGCGGGATAAACTCATCTTT. Protein sequence: CALGELPPAWSPRDKLIF.

This chain joins TRDV1 and TRDJ1, with D perhaps TRDD3 (6 bases). Germline lookup yields CDR1 TSWWSYY and CDR2 QGS. The CDR3 loop spans 21 amino acids. V lost 0 bases to trimming and J lost 0 bases, with 26 bases between them. The CDR3 loop reads CALGELNLPSGDEPYTDKLIF. CDR3 DNA sequence: TGTGCTCTTGGGGAACTAAATCTGCCTTCTGGGGATGAACCGTACACCGATAAACTCATCTTT.

This chain links TRDV1 with TRDJ1; the match to TRDD3 covers 9 bases. Germline V gene sequence: CDR1 TSWWSYY, CDR2 QGS. This CDR3 region has 21 residues. V gave up 3 bases and J gave up 7 bases; unmatched junction bases: 27. The CDR3 sequence: CALGESCPYPGLGLGDFKLIF. CDR3 nucleotide sequence: TGTGCTCTTGGGGAGTCTTGCCCCTATCCTGGCCTGGGACTGGGGGACTTTAAACTCATCTTT.

The chain employs TRDV1 and TRDJ1, with TRDD3 as a possible D gene (5 bases). Germline V lookup: CDR1 TSWWSYY, CDR2 QGS. V lost 3 bases and J 1 base, leaving 18 bases between the germline ends. The CDR3 spans 17 residues. This chain's CDR3 is CALGDRKARGTTDKLIF. In DNA form, the CDR3 reads TGTGCTCTTGGGGACCGAAAGGCGCGGGGAACCACCGATAAACTCATCTTT.

This chain links TRDV1 with TRDJ1, with TRDD3 identical over 9 bases. This CDR3 has 21 amino acids. V lost 0 bases, J lost 0 bases, and 17 bases stayed unmatched. CDR1 is TSWWSYY, CDR2 QGS, per germline. For the CDR3, the DNA is TGTGCTCTTGGGGAACTGACGGGCCTCGGCTGGGGATACGCGTACACCGATAAACTCATCTTT. As protein: CALGELTGLGWGYAYTDKLIF.

V is TRDV1 and J is TRDJ1; D ambiguous. Germline CDR1 and CDR2: TSWWSYY and QGS. The CDR3 covers 16 residues. V shed 0 bases and J shed 2 bases, with 13 bases lying between them. The chain's CDR3 is CALGELPPSKTDKLIF. Written as DNA, the CDR3 is TGTGCTCTTGGGGAACTTCCCCCGTCTAAAACCGATAAACTCATCTTT.

About this clone: A read error may produce the germline difference seen at one junction end. V usage is TRDV1 and J usage is TRDJ1; D is possibly TRDD3 (5 bases). CDR3 length: 17 amino acids. Germline V gene sequence: CDR1 TSWWSYY, CDR2 QGS. CDR3 nucleotide sequence: TGTGCTCTTGGGGTCCCCGAACGGTCCGGGGGTACCGGTAAACTCATCTTT. This encodes CALGVPERSGGTGKLIF.

This chain uses TRDV1 with TRDJ1, with 10 bases identical to TRDD3. V trimming: 1 base; J trimming: 2 bases; junction bases outside the gene matches: 4. CDR1 is TSWWSYY, CDR2 QGS, per germline. This CDR3 is 16 amino acids long. In DNA, the CDR3 is TGTGCTCTTGGGGAACAAGTGGGGGATACTACCGATAAACTCATCTTT. Encoded protein: CALGEQVGDTTDKLIF.

This clone was seen only a few times. This chain uses TRDV1 with TRDJ1; 9 bases are shared with TRDD3. CDR3 length: 16 amino acids. Trimming cost V 0 bases and J 2 bases; bases outside gene matches: 4. Per the germline V gene, CDR1 is TSWWSYY and CDR2 is QGS. The CDR3 loop reads CALGELGDTFTDKLIF. The CDR3 bases are TGTGCTCTTGGGGAACTGGGGGATACTTTTACCGATAAACTCATCTTT.

This clone was observed a few times. The chain has TRDV2 and TRDJ1; perhaps D is TRDD2 or TRDD3 (6 bases each). V was cut by 5 bases and J by 2 bases, with 23 bases left in between. This CDR3 is 17 amino acids long. Germline V CDR1 and CDR2: GEAIGNYY, EKD. CDR3 protein: CACAPSRGSTGTDKLIF. The CDR3 nucleotides read TGTGCCTGTGCCCCTTCCCGGGGGAGTACTGGGACCGATAAACTCATCTTT.

The chain employs TRDV1 and TRDJ1, with 8 positions matching TRDD2. The germline CDR1 and CDR2 sequences are TSWWSYY and QGS. V lost 1 base and J lost 0; bases outside the gene matches: 13. CDR3 size: 19 residues. CDR3 DNA: TGTGCTCTTGGGGAACCTTCCTACGGGGGGGACAGGTACACCGATAAACTCATCTTT. Protein sequence: CALGEPSYGGDRYTDKLIF.

The chain combines TRDV1 with TRDJ1, with 10 bases aligning to TRDD3. The CDR3 length is 22 residues. The trim removed 2 bases at V and 6 bases at J, leaving 27 bases unmatched. The V gene's germline CDR1 is TSWWSYY and CDR2 QGS. CDR3 bases: TGTGCTCTTGGGGAAGGGAAGGCCTACCCAGAACATGGGGGATACCTCCGTTATAAACTCATCTTT. Translating it yields CALGEGKAYPEHGGYLRYKLIF.